Listed below are T cell receptor beta chains from one sample, sequenced in a study of radiation and T cells in renal cell carcinoma. The protocol was immunoSEQ multiplex PCR, while the TCRdb copy is restricted to in-frame clones and leaves out a portion. The sample gives roughly 140,000 clones, 87% of which show up once; roughly 13% is in the top ten. Sequencing used blood, obtained from a patient whose treatment included radiotherapy and nephrectomy. The receptors originated from a woman aged 45-65 years with renal cell carcinoma. The CDR3 runs from the conserved cysteine through the conserved F or W. The D gene is left open where the match is weak. Size values are once, few and many counts, or a class for expanded clones, and some rows have none.

CDR3 protein | CDR3 DNA | J gene | V gene | clone size | D gene
CASSLTPGQGASYEQYF | TGTGCCAGCAGCCTCACCCCGGGACAGGGGGCGTCGTACGAGCAGTACTTC | TRBJ2-7 | TRBV9 | . | TRBD1
CASSLGLAGGADTQYF | TGTGCCAGCAGCTTAGGGCTAGCGGGGGGTGCAGATACGCAGTATTTT | TRBJ2-3 | TRBV7-6 | . | TRBD2
CASILAWGTGELFF | TGTGCCAGCATCTTGGCGTGGGGCACCGGGGAGCTGTTTTTT | TRBJ2-2 | TRBV6-1 | few | .
CASSLAAGPLYGYTF | TGTGCCAGCAGCTTGGCAGCCGGACCTCTCTATGGCTACACCTTC | TRBJ1-2 | TRBV5-5 | few | .
CASRPTSGGAGELFF | TGTGCCAGCAGGCCCACTAGCGGGGGTGCCGGGGAGCTGTTTTTT | TRBJ2-2 | TRBV7-3 | . | TRBD2
CASSELISNQPQHF | TGTGCCAGCAGTGAACTGATTAGCAATCAGCCCCAGCATTTT | TRBJ1-5 | TRBV25-1 | . | .
CASSSAGFEKLFF | TGTGCCAGCAGCTCGGCAGGGTTCGAAAAACTGTTTTTT | TRBJ1-4 | TRBV5-6 | . | .
CASSSLGQGYEQYF | TGTGCCAGTAGTAGTCTAGGACAGGGCTACGAGCAGTACTTC | TRBJ2-7 | TRBV19 | . | TRBD1
CASSVQGDYGYTF | TGTGCCAGCAGTGTACAGGGGGACTATGGCTACACCTTC | TRBJ1-2 | TRBV2 | . | TRBD1
CASSPGTGGVLTSPLHF | TGCGCCAGCAGCCCCGGGACAGGGGGCGTCTTGACATCACCCCTCCACTTT | TRBJ1-6 | TRBV5-1 | . | TRBD1
CASSSDRGNQPQHF | TGTGCCAGCAGCTCGGACAGAGGAAATCAGCCCCAGCATTTT | TRBJ1-5 | TRBV6-5 | . | .
CASSSTGGVGTDTQYF | TGTGCCAGCAGTTCAACAGGGGGCGTCGGAACAGATACGCAGTATTTT | TRBJ2-3 | TRBV6-4 | . | TRBD1